These 26 T cell receptor beta chains came from one sample sequenced in a study of shared clonotypes between healthy human individuals. The table came from immunoSEQ multiplex PCR; TCRdb's copy has only in-frame clones and leaves some out. The sample lists about 800,000 clones, around 96% seen once, with around 0.25% in the top ten. CD45RO-negative CD8 cells positively selected for CCR7 made up the naive population, which excluded terminally differentiated effector memory CD45RA+ cells. The source material was naive CD8+ T cells sorted from blood. These TCRs come from a man aged 25-45 years in good health.

The chain recombines TRBV14 with TRBJ2-7; D is ambiguous. The germline V and J ends were trimmed by 1 base and 5 bases, with 9 bases remaining between them. The CDR3 has 13 residues. Germline V CDR1 and CDR2: SGHDN, FVKESK. The CDR3 is CASSQGWVDEQYF. CDR3 nucleotide sequence: TGTGCCAGCAGCCAAGGCTGGGTCGACGAGCAGTACTTC.

V and J are TRBV13 and TRBJ2-1, with D unresolved. Germline CDR1 is PRHDT and CDR2 is FYEKMQ (reference sequence). This CDR3 region has 15 residues. Trimming stripped 2 bases from V and 1 base from J, with 9 bases between. The CDR3 sequence: CASSLSGASYNEQFF. Written as DNA, the CDR3 is TGTGCCAGCAGCTTATCGGGTGCGTCCTACAATGAGCAGTTCTTC.

A single count supports this clone. V and J are TRBV9 and TRBJ2-7; 15 bases agree with TRBD2. CDR3 length: 15 amino acids. With V trimmed by 3 bases and J by 4 bases, 2 bases remained unmatched. Germline V CDR1 and CDR2: SGDLS, YYNGEE. CDR3 sequence reads: CASSEGLAGGYEQYF. DNA for the CDR3: TGTGCCAGCAGCGAGGGACTAGCGGGAGGATACGAGCAGTACTTC.

V usage is TRBV27 and J usage is TRBJ2-1; D perhaps matches TRBD1 (5 bases). V gave up 2 bases and J gave up 5 bases, with 10 bases separating them. The CDR3 runs to 14 residues. CDR1 is MNHEY, CDR2 SMNVEV, per germline (reference sequence). CDR3 DNA: TGTGCCAGCAGTTTAGGGTCGGACAACAATGAGCAGTTCTTC. This gives the protein CASSLGSDNNEQFF.

The gene calls are TRBV7-6 and TRBJ1-1; unclear D gene. Germline lookup yields CDR1 SGHVS and CDR2 FNYEAQ. The CDR3 totals 18 residues. Trimming left V 3 bases short and J 1 base short, with 21 bases between. The CDR3, as DNA: TGTGCCAGCAGCTTTCTCCCATTAAGGGAGGACCCGAACACTGAAGCTTTCTTT. This sequence encodes CASSFLPLREDPNTEAFF.

The V and J genes are TRBV28 and TRBJ1-2, with 7 bases matching TRBD1. Trimming took 5 bases from V and 7 from J; bases not matched to a gene: 10. Germline assignment: CDR1 MDHEN and CDR2 SYDVKM. This CDR3 is built from 14 residues. CDR3 in DNA: TGTGCCAGCAGTCACCCCGAGACAGGGATTGGCTACACCTTC. This encodes CASSHPETGIGYTF.

The CDR3 DNA reads as TGTGCCAGCAGCGCCATTGGCAGGCCACGAGATCCCTACGAGCAGTACTTC. Protein sequence: CASSAIGRPRDPYEQYF. The chain has TRBV21-1 and TRBJ2-7; TRBD1 was called by the table and not checked on the DNA. TRBV21-1 corresponds to a pseudogene. This CDR3 is built from 17 residues.

The gene calls are TRBV7-9 and TRBJ2-7; either TRBD1 or TRBD2 may fit D (5 bases each). Trimming left V 5 bases short and J 0 bases short, with 20 bases between. This CDR3 is built from 17 residues. Per the germline V gene, CDR1 is SEHNR and CDR2 is FQNEAQ (reference sequence). The CDR3 spells CASSPWPGTESSYEQYF. The CDR3, as DNA: TGTGCCAGCAGCCCCTGGCCCGGGACGGAGAGCTCCTACGAGCAGTACTTC.

This clone was found a few times. V usage is TRBV6-5 and J usage is TRBJ2-7, with D hard to call. The germline gives CDR1 MNHEY, CDR2 SVGAGI. The V end was cut by 6 bases, the J end by 3 bases, with 12 bases between. The CDR3 contains 13 residues. The CDR3: CASRTQEYYEQYF. CDR3 DNA sequence: TGTGCCAGCAGAACGCAGGAGTACTACGAGCAGTACTTC.

The genes are TRBV6-5 and TRBJ2-7; the D gene is possibly TRBD2 (6 bases). This CDR3 comprises 15 residues. In germline, CDR1 is MNHEY, CDR2 SVGAGI. Trimming cost V 0 bases and J 7 bases, with 16 bases left between them. The CDR3 protein is CASSYSLGGSREQYF. In DNA, the CDR3 is TGTGCCAGCAGTTACTCCCTAGGAGGGAGTAGGGAGCAGTACTTC.

This clone appeared once. The chain couples TRBV7-9 to TRBJ2-5; possible D gene TRBD2, 5 bases. Looked up from germline, CDR1 is SEHNR and CDR2 is FQNEAQ (reference sequence). V was shortened by 5 bases and J by 1 base, with 17 bases between the two germline ends. The CDR3 runs 16 residues. The CDR3 DNA reads TGTGCCAGCAGCCCCACCCAGCGGAGTCTCCAAGAGACCCAGTACTTC. Translation gives CASSPTQRSLQETQYF. The variable domain in full, with the rest retrieved from reference TRBV7-9 and TRBJ2-5, is DTGVSQNPRHKITKRGQNVTFRCDPISEHNRLYWYRQTLGQGPEFLTYFQNEAQLEKSRLLSDRFSAERPKGSFSTLEIQRTEQGDSAMYLCASSPTQRSLQETQYFGPGTRLLVL.

This clone was seen just once. V usage is TRBV4-1 and J usage is TRBJ2-5, with D tentatively TRBD2 (5 bases). The V end lost 0 bases, the J end lost 2 bases, and 19 bases lay between the germline ends. From germline, CDR1 is MGHRA and CDR2 YSYEKL. CDR3 length: 18 residues. The CDR3 loop is CASSQDSRSHRTQETQYF. In nucleotides, the CDR3 is TGCGCCAGCAGCCAAGATAGTCGGTCGCACCGGACTCAAGAGACCCAGTACTTC.

This clone was detected only once. The CDR3 sequence is CAISESEAISGANVLTF. The CDR3 nucleotides are TGTGCCATCAGTGAGTCTGAGGCCATCTCTGGGGCCAACGTCCTGACTTTC. The chain links TRBV10-3 to TRBJ2-6; D is unresolved. The CDR3 runs 17 residues. The V gene lost 0 bases and the J gene lost 0 bases, with 9 bases spanning the gap. Germline V gives CDR1 ENHRY, CDR2 SYGVKD.

This chain uses TRBV11-3 with TRBJ2-1; D is unresolved. From germline, CDR1 is SGHNT and CDR2 YENEEA. Trimming shortened V by 4 bases and J by 6 bases, and 10 bases separated the two germline ends. The CDR3 is made up of 13 amino acids. The CDR3 region is CASSSSPANEQFF. The CDR3 DNA sequence: TGTGCCAGCAGCTCCTCTCCCGCCAATGAGCAGTTCTTC. The full variable domain, completed using reference TRBV11-3 and TRBJ2-1, is EAGVVQSPRYKIIEKKQPVAFWCNPISGHNTLYWYLQNLGQGPELLIRYENEEAVDDSQLPKDRFSAERLKGVDSTLKIQPAELGDSAVYLCASSSSPANEQFFGPGTRLTVL.

This sequence joins TRBV19 and TRBJ2-7; TRBD1 is a possible D gene (6 bases). Trimming removed 5 bases at V and 1 base at J, with 15 bases between. Germline V gene lookup returns CDR1 LNHDA and CDR2 SQIVND (reference sequence). The CDR3 has 15 amino acids. The CDR3 DNA follows: TGTGCCAGTAGTGTGTCAGGGGAAGTGTCCTACGAGCAGTACTTC. Its translation: CASSVSGEVSYEQYF.

The chain uses TRBV27 and TRBJ1-5, with D unresolved. The germline CDR1 and CDR2 sequences are MNHEY and SMNVEV (reference sequence). Deletions cut 5 bases from V and 3 bases from J, with 11 bases between. The CDR3 is 14 amino acids. The CDR3 sequence is CASSVTGYNQPQHF. The DNA of the CDR3 is TGTGCCAGCAGTGTGACGGGATACAATCAGCCCCAGCATTTT.

With respect to this clone: Other DNA sequences in the same sample also yield this CDR3. J is TRBJ2-7 and V is TRBV9; D unresolved. CDR1 SGDLS and CDR2 YYNGEE come from the germline V gene. The CDR3 is 14 residues long. V dropped 0 bases and J dropped 2 bases, with 9 bases sitting between them. Here the CDR3 reads CASSVEGGAYEQYF. As DNA, the CDR3 is TGTGCCAGCAGCGTAGAAGGCGGTGCCTACGAGCAGTACTTC.

J is TRBJ2-7 and V is TRBV7-2; D tentatively reads TRBD1 or TRBD2 (5 bases each). V shed 3 bases and J shed 9 bases, with 18 bases lying between them. The CDR3 length is 14 residues. The germline CDR1 and CDR2 sequences are SGHTA and FQGNSA. The CDR3 sequence: CASSLGTGHGTQYF. The CDR3 coding sequence is TGTGCCAGCAGCTTGGGAACGGGGCATGGGACGCAGTACTTC.

The chain is built from TRBV27 and TRBJ2-1; a possible D gene is TRBD2 (5 bases). There are 13 residues in the CDR3. CDR1 is MNHEY, CDR2 SMNVEV, per germline (reference sequence). Trimming took off 5 bases at V and 0 bases at J, with 5 bases between the two ends. CDR3: CASSRDSYNEQFF. The CDR3 DNA reads as TGTGCCAGCAGTCGGGACTCCTACAATGAGCAGTTCTTC.

This clone has just one count. The chain recombines TRBV27 with TRBJ2-1; D is possibly TRBD1 or TRBD2 (5 bases each). V was clipped by 10 bases and J by 6 bases, with 16 bases between them. Germline CDR1 reads MNHEY; CDR2 reads SMNVEV (reference sequence). The CDR3 has 13 residues. The CDR3 nucleotides are TGTGCCACCGCTTGGGGACCGGTCAATGAGCAGTTCTTC. This codes for CATAWGPVNEQFF.

The genes are TRBV7-2 and TRBJ1-5; TRBD1 is a possible D gene (6 bases). V lost 5 bases, J lost 7 bases, and 12 bases lay in between. The CDR3 contains 13 residues. In germline, CDR1 is SGHTA, CDR2 FQGNSA. In nucleotides, the CDR3 is TGTGCCAGCAGCCCCTGGGGGGGCCAGCCCCAGCATTTT. Its translation is CASSPWGGQPQHF.

The chain couples TRBV9 to TRBJ2-7; the D gene is possibly TRBD2 (6 bases). This CDR3 spans 14 amino acids. V lost 0 bases and J 5 bases, leaving 12 bases between the germline ends. CDR1 and CDR2 (germline): SGDLS, YYNGEE. The DNA for the CDR3 is TGTGCCAGCAGCGTAGGGAGAGGGAGGAACGAGCAGTACTTC. Translating it yields CASSVGRGRNEQYF.

The chain has TRBV2 and TRBJ2-7; 9 bases fit TRBD2. This CDR3 region has 18 residues. Germline values: CDR1 SNHLY, CDR2 FYNNEI. With 2 bases clipped from V and 0 bases from J, the junction kept 11 bases outside the gene matches. The chain's CDR3 is CASSEWASGTMSSYEQYF. The CDR3 coding sequence is TGTGCCAGCAGTGAATGGGCTAGCGGGACCATGAGCTCCTACGAGCAGTACTTC.

The chain uses TRBV5-5 and TRBJ2-1; 9 bases align to TRBD1. V dropped 1 base and J dropped 9; count of bases not matched to a gene: 5. The CDR3 extends over 14 amino acids. Germline CDR1 SGHKS, CDR2 YYEKEE (reference sequence). CDR3 nucleotide sequence: TGTGCCAGCAGCTTGTGGACAGGGGACCCTGAGCAGTTCTTC. Protein: CASSLWTGDPEQFF. Full variable domain (missing parts from reference TRBV5-5 and TRBJ2-1): DAGVTQSPTHLIKTRGQQVTLRCSPISGHKSVSWYQQVLGQGPQFIFQYYEKEERGRGNFPDRFSARQFPNYSSELNVNALLLGDSALYLCASSLWTGDPEQFFGPGTRLTVL.

This clone was counted once. The J gene is TRBJ2-7, the V gene TRBV18; 9 nucleotides agree with TRBD2. V lost 6 bases, J lost 2 bases, and 5 bases stayed unmatched. Germline CDR1 and CDR2: KGHSH and LQKENI. The CDR3 is made up of 14 amino acids. Here the CDR3 DNA reads TGTGCCAGCTCTCATAGCGGGAGACCCTACGAGCAGTACTTC. As protein: CASSHSGRPYEQYF.

V gene TRBV5-1 combines with J gene TRBJ2-1; tentatively, D is TRBD1 (5 bases). V was cut by 4 bases and J by 2 bases, with 13 bases left in between. From germline, CDR1 is SGHRS and CDR2 YFSETQ. The CDR3 totals 15 residues. CDR3 nucleotide sequence: TGCGCCAGCAGCCAACACAGGAATCCCTACAATGAGCAGTTCTTC. As protein: CASSQHRNPYNEQFF.